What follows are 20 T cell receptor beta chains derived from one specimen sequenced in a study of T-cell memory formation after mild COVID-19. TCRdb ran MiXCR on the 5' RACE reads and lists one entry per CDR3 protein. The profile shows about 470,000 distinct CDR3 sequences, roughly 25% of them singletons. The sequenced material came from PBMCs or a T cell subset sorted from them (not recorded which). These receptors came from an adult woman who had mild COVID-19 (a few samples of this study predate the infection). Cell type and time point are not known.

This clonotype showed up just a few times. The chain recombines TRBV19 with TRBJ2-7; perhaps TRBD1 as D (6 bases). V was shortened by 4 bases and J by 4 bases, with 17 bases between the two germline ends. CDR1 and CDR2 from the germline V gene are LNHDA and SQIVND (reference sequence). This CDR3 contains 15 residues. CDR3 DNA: TGTGCCAGTAGTACTGGGGAGTGGGGGCGTTACGAGCAGTACTTC. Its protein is CASSTGEWGRYEQYF.

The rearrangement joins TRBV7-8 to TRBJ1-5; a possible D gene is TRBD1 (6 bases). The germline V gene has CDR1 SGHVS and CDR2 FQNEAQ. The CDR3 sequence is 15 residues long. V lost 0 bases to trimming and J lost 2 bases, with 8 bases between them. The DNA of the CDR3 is TGTGCCAGCAGCTTAGCGGCAGGGGGCAATCAGCCCCAGCATTTT. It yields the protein CASSLAAGGNQPQHF.

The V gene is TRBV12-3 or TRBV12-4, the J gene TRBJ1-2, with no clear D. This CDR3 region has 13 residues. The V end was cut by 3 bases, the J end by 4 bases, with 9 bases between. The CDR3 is CASSFRQIYGYTF. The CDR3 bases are TGTGCCAGCAGTTTCAGACAAATCTATGGCTACACCTTC.

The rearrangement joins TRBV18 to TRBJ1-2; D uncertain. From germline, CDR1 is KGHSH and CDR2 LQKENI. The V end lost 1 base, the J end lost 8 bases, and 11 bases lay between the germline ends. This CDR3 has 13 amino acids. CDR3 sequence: CASSPLAIGGYTF. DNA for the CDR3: TGTGCCAGCTCACCACTAGCAATTGGAGGCTACACCTTC. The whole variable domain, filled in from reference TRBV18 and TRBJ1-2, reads NAGVMQNPRHLVRRRGQEARLRCSPMKGHSHVYWYRQLPEEGLKFMVYLQKENIIDESGMPKERFSAEFPKEGPSILRIQQVVRGDSAAYFCASSPLAIGGYTFGSGTRLTVV.

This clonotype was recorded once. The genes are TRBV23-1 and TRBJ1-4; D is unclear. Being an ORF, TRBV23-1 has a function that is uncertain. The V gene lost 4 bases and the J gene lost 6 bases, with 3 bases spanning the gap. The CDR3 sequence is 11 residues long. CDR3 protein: CASSRYEKLFF. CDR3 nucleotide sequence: TGCGCCAGCAGTCGGTATGAAAAACTGTTTTTT.

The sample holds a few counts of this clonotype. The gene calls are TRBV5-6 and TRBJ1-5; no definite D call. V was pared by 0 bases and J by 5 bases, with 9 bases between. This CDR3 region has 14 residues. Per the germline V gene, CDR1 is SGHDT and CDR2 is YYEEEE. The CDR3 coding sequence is TGTGCCAGCAGCTTGGCAAGTGGCGATCAGCCCCAGCATTTT. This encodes CASSLASGDQPQHF. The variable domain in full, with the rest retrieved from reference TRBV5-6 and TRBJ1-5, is DAGVTQSPTHLIKTRGQQVTLRCSPKSGHDTVSWYQQALGQGPQFIFQYYEEEERQRGNFPDRFSGHQFPNYSSELNVNALLLGDSALYLCASSLASGDQPQHFGDGTRLSIL.

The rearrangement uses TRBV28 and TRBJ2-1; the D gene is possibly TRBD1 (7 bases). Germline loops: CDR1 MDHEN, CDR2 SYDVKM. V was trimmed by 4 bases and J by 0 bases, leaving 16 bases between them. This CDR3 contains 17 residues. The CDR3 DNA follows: TGTGCCAGCAGTTCATGGGGGGACAGCCACTCCTACAATGAGCAGTTCTTC. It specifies CASSSWGDSHSYNEQFF.

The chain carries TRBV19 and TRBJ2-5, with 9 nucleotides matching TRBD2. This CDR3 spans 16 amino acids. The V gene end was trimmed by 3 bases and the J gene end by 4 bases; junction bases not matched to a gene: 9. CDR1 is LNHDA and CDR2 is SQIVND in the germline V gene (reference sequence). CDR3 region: CASSIGWAGGGETQYF. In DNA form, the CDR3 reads TGTGCCAGTAGTATCGGATGGGCGGGAGGGGGAGAGACCCAGTACTTC. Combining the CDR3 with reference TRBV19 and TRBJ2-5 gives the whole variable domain DGGITQSPKYLFRKEGQNVTLSCEQNLNHDAMYWYRQDPGQGLRLIYYSQIVNDFQKGDIAEGYSVSREKKESFPLTVTSAQKNPTAFYLCASSIGWAGGGETQYFGPGTRLLVL.

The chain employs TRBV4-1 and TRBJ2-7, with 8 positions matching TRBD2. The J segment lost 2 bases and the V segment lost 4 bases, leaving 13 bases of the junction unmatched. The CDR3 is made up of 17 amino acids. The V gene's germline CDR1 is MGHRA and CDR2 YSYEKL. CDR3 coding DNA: TGCGCCAGCAGCCGCGCGGGAGGTACCCCGGGGGCCTACGAGCAGTACTTC. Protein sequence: CASSRAGGTPGAYEQYF.

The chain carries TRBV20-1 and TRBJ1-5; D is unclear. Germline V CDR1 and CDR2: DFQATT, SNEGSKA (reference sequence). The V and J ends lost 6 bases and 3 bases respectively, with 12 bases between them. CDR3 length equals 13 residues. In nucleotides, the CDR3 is TGCAGTGCCCTTCCGACGTTCAATCAGCCCCAGCATTTT. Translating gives CSALPTFNQPQHF.

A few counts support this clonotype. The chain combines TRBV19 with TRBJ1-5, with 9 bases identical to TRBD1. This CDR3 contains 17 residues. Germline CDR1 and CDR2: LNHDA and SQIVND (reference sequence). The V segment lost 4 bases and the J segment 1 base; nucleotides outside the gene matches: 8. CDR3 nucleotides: TGTGCCAGTAGTACCGGGTGGGACAGGGAGAGCAATCAGCCCCAGCATTTT. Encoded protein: CASSTGWDRESNQPQHF.

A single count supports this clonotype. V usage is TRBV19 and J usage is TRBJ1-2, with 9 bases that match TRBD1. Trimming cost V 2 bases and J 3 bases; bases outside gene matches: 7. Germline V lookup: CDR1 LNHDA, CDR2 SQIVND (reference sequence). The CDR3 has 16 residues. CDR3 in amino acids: CASSIPSRTGDYGYTF. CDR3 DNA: TGTGCCAGTAGTATACCTTCAAGGACAGGGGACTATGGCTACACCTTC. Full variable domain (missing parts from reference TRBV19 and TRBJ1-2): DGGITQSPKYLFRKEGQNVTLSCEQNLNHDAMYWYRQDPGQGLRLIYYSQIVNDFQKGDIAEGYSVSREKKESFPLTVTSAQKNPTAFYLCASSIPSRTGDYGYTFGSGTRLTVV.

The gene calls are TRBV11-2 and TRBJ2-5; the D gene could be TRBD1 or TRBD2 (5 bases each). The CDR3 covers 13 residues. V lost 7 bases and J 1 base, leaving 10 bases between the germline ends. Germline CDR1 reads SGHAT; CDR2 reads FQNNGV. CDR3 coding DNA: TGTGCCAGCACCCCTGGGGGCCAAGAGACCCAGTACTTC. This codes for CASTPGGQETQYF.

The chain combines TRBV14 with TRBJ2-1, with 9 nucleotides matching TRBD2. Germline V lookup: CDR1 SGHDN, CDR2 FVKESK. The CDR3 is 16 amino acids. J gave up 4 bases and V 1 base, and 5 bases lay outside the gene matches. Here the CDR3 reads CASSQGGLAGYNEQFF. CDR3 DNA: TGTGCCAGCAGCCAAGGGGGACTAGCTGGGTACAATGAGCAGTTCTTC.

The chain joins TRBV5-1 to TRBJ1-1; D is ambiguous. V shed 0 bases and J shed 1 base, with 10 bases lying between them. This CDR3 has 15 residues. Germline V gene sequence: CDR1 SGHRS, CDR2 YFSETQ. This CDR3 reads CASSLVSGTNTEAFF. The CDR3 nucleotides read TGCGCCAGCAGCTTGGTATCGGGTACGAACACTGAAGCTTTCTTT.

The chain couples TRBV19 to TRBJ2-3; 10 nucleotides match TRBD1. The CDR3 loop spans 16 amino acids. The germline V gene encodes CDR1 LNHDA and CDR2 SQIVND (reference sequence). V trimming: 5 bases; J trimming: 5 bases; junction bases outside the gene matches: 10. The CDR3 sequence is CASSSTGTGEIDTQYF. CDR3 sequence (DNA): TGTGCCAGTAGTTCAACCGGGACAGGGGAAATAGATACGCAGTATTTT.

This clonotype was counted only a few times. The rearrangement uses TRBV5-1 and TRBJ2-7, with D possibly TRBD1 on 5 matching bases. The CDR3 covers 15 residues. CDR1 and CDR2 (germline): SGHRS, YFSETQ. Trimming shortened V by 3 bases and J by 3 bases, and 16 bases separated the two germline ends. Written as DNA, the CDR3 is TGCGCCAGCAGCTCTGACAGAGCCAGAGTCTACGAGCAGTACTTC. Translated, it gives CASSSDRARVYEQYF.

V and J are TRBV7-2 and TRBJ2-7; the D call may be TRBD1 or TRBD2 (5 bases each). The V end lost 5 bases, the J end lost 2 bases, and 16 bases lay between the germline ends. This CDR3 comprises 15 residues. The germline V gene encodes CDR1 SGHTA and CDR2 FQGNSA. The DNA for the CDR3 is TGTGCCAGCAGCCCACGCTTTGGGGGTCCCTACGAGCAGTACTTC. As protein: CASSPRFGGPYEQYF.

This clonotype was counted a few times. As DNA, the CDR3 is TGTGCCACCAGCAGAGATAATCGTAGGGAGCAGTTCTTC. Translation gives CATSRDNRREQFF. The chain couples TRBV15 to TRBJ2-1, with D unclear. Per the germline V gene, CDR1 is LNHNV and CDR2 is YYDKDF (reference sequence). Trimming took off 0 bases at V and 10 bases at J, with 10 bases between the two ends. The CDR3 is 13 amino acids.

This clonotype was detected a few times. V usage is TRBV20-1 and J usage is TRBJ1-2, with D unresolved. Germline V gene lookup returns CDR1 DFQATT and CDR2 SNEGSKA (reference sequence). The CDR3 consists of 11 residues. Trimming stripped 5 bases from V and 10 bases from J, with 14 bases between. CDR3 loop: CSAYVTGNYTF. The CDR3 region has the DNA TGCAGTGCTTATGTCACCGGGAACTACACCTTC.